The 20 T cell receptor beta chains below come from one sample, sequenced in a study of blood T cell repertoires in COVID-19. Clones were sequenced by immunoSEQ multiplex PCR, and TCRdb holds only the in-frame ones, with some missing. This sample has some 270,000 clones; about 91% occur once, and the top ten carry about 4.6%. The sequencing input was peripheral blood. These receptor sequences come from a woman between 40 and 55 years old who had recovered from COVID-19.

V gene TRBV16 combines with J gene TRBJ1-3; unclear D gene. Germline assignment: CDR1 KGHSY and CDR2 FQNENV. The CDR3 has 11 amino acids. V lost 6 bases, J lost 3 bases, and 3 bases lay in between. Written as DNA, the CDR3 is TGTGCCAGCAGTCGTGGAAACACCATATATTTT. Protein product: CASSRGNTIYF.

The chain is built from TRBV10-3 and TRBJ2-5; D is possibly TRBD2 (5 bases). Germline CDR1 is ENHRY and CDR2 is SYGVKD. Trimming cost V 6 bases and J 5 bases, with 13 bases left between them. The CDR3 has 13 amino acids. The CDR3 DNA sequence: TGTGCCATCAGGACCTCGGAGGAGGAGACCCAGTACTTC. This translates into CAIRTSEEETQYF.

A single count supports this clone. This rearrangement joins TRBV7-9 to TRBJ2-7, with TRBD2 matching over 7 bases. CDR1 and CDR2 from the germline V gene are SEHNR and FQNEAQ (reference sequence). This CDR3 is 14 amino acids long. J lost 2 bases, V lost 8 bases, and 9 bases had no gene match. Written as DNA, the CDR3 is TGTGCCAGCGGAGGACTAGAACCTCCCTACGAGCAGTACGTC. Protein: CASGGLEPPYEQYV.

The gene calls are TRBV5-1 and TRBJ2-5; a possible D gene is TRBD1 (6 bases). V lost 3 bases and J 3 bases, leaving 12 bases between the germline ends. The V gene's germline CDR1 is SGHRS and CDR2 YFSETQ. The CDR3 is made up of 14 amino acids. CDR3 region: CASSSLAGEETQYF. DNA of the CDR3: TGCGCCAGCAGCTCCCTGGCAGGGGAAGAGACCCAGTACTTC.

The chain couples TRBV15 to TRBJ1-3; a possible D gene is TRBD1 (6 bases). The length of the CDR3 is 13 residues. Germline V gene lookup returns CDR1 LNHNV and CDR2 YYDKDF (reference sequence). V was cut by 3 bases and J by 3 bases, with 6 bases left in between. CDR3 in amino acids: CATSRDSGNTIYF. In DNA, the CDR3 is TGTGCCACCAGCAGGGACAGTGGAAACACCATATATTTT. The entire variable domain, with the rest obtained from reference TRBV15 and TRBJ1-3, is as follows: DAMVIQNPRYQVTQFGKPVTLSCSQTLNHNVMYWYQQKSSQAPKLLFHYYDKDFNNEADTPDNFQSRRPNTSFCFLDIRSPGLGDTAMYLCATSRDSGNTIYFGEGSWLTVV.

J is TRBJ2-3 and V is TRBV19; 14 bases map to TRBD2. V lost 2 bases and J lost 5; bases outside the gene matches: 3. This CDR3 has 16 residues. Germline loops: CDR1 LNHDA, CDR2 SQIVND (reference sequence). The CDR3 reads CASSIQGLAGEDTQYF. The CDR3 DNA reads TGTGCCAGTAGTATACAGGGACTAGCGGGAGAAGATACGCAGTATTTT.

The CDR3 region is CAWSTQGTEAFF. The CDR3 bases are TGTGCCTGGAGTACACAGGGCACTGAAGCTTTCTTT. This chain joins TRBV30 and TRBJ1-1; maybe TRBD1 (6 bases). The germline V gene encodes CDR1 GTSNPN and CDR2 SVGIG (reference sequence). The V end lost 2 bases, the J end lost 4 bases, and 8 bases lay between the germline ends. The CDR3 runs to 12 residues.

This clone was counted only a few times. This sequence joins TRBV19 and TRBJ1-6; no clear D. The germline V and J ends were trimmed by 3 bases and 0 bases, with 6 bases remaining between them. Germline V CDR1 and CDR2: LNHDA, SQIVND (reference sequence). The CDR3 loop spans 15 amino acids. CDR3 loop: CASSMESSYNSPLHF. DNA of the CDR3: TGTGCCAGTAGTATGGAGAGCTCCTATAATTCACCCCTCCACTTT.

The chain combines TRBV6-2 or TRBV6-3 with TRBJ2-1; 11 bases are shared with TRBD1. The CDR3 has 13 amino acids. V shed 6 bases and J 9 bases; nucleotides not matched to a gene: 4. Germline V gives CDR1 MNHEY, CDR2 SVGEGT. The CDR3 coding sequence is TGTGCCAGCAGCCGGGACAGGGGGGTTGAGCAGTTCTTC. This codes for CASSRDRGVEQFF.

The CDR3 DNA is TGTGCCAGTAGGGGGAGGGGAGCCAATGAGCAGTTCTTC. Translating gives CASRGRGANEQFF. This chain uses TRBV19 with TRBJ2-1; 7 positions match TRBD2. This CDR3 region has 13 residues. CDR1 is LNHDA and CDR2 is SQIVND in the germline V gene (reference sequence). Trimming took 6 bases from V and 6 from J; bases not matched to a gene: 5.

The chain is built from TRBV15 and TRBJ1-3; D gene uncertain. Per the germline V gene, CDR1 is LNHNV and CDR2 is YYDKDF (reference sequence). The CDR3 contains 12 residues. The V and J ends lost 6 bases and 1 base respectively, with 4 bases between them. The CDR3 sequence: CATRESGNTIYF. CDR3 sequence (DNA): TGTGCCACCAGAGAGTCTGGAAACACCATATATTTT.

This clone is a singleton in its sample. The rearrangement links TRBV27 to TRBJ1-1, with D tentatively TRBD1 (5 bases). CDR1 and CDR2 (germline): MNHEY, SMNVEV (reference sequence). Trimming removed 3 bases at V and 8 bases at J, with 19 bases between. This CDR3 has 15 residues. The chain's CDR3 is CASSFRAQGSSEAFF. DNA of the CDR3: TGTGCCAGCAGTTTCAGGGCGCAGGGAAGTTCGGAAGCTTTCTTT.

The chain joins TRBV5-6 to TRBJ1-1, with D perhaps TRBD1 (6 bases). In germline, CDR1 is SGHDT, CDR2 YYEEEE. The V gene lost 6 bases and the J gene lost 4 bases, with 13 bases spanning the gap. The CDR3 totals 13 residues. The CDR3 is CASTPTGGTEAFF. The CDR3 nucleotides are TGTGCCAGCACCCCGACAGGAGGCACTGAAGCTTTCTTT.

This chain joins TRBV3-1 (or the pseudogene TRBV3-2) and TRBJ2-1, with TRBD2 identical over 12 bases. The V gene end was trimmed by 4 bases and the J gene end by 6 bases; junction bases not matched to a gene: 4. The CDR3 length is 15 residues. Germline lookup yields CDR1 LGHDT and CDR2 YNNKEL (reference sequence). CDR3 sequence (DNA): TGTGCCAGCAGCCGCCTAGCGGGGGGGGGCAATGAGCAGTTCTTC. It yields the protein CASSRLAGGGNEQFF.

This clone was observed a handful of times. This rearrangement joins TRBV30 to TRBJ1-1; 7 bases map to TRBD1. The germline V gene encodes CDR1 GTSNPN and CDR2 SVGIG (reference sequence). V lost 6 bases and J lost 1; bases outside the gene matches: 5. The CDR3 runs 13 residues. In DNA form, the CDR3 reads TGTGCCTGTGGGGGACAGACGAACACTGAAGCTTTCTTT. Protein sequence: CACGGQTNTEAFF.

A single count supports this clone. V usage is TRBV27 and J usage is TRBJ2-1; 7 bases are shared with TRBD2. V shed 1 base, J shed 0 bases, and the junction held 12 bases outside the gene matches. The CDR3 runs to 19 residues. CDR1 and CDR2 (germline): MNHEY, SMNVEV (reference sequence). CDR3 coding DNA: TGTGCCAGCAGTTTATTAGGCGGGAGAGATATAAGCTCCTACAATGAGCAGTTCTTC. Its translation is CASSLLGGRDISSYNEQFF.

This chain links TRBV7-9 with TRBJ1-2; 9 bases are a match to TRBD1. The germline V gene encodes CDR1 SEHNR and CDR2 FQNEAQ (reference sequence). CDR3 size: 17 residues. Trimming at V came to 5 bases and at J to 6 bases, leaving 16 bases not matched to a gene. CDR3 amino acids: CASSPWTGVNGGDGYTF. In DNA form, the CDR3 reads TGTGCCAGCAGCCCCTGGACAGGGGTAAACGGGGGGGATGGCTACACCTTC.

This chain uses TRBV6-2 or TRBV6-3 with TRBJ1-4, with D perhaps matching TRBD1 (5 bases). The CDR3 spans 15 residues. V shed 6 bases and J shed 0 bases, with 11 bases lying between them. Germline V gene lookup returns CDR1 MNHEY and CDR2 SVGEGT. This CDR3 reads CASSDGGATNEKLFF. The CDR3, as DNA: TGTGCCAGCAGCGACGGGGGTGCAACTAATGAAAAACTGTTTTTT.

The chain links TRBV5-4 to TRBJ2-3, with 9 positions matching TRBD1. The CDR3 is 16 residues long. Per the germline V gene, CDR1 is SGHNT and CDR2 is YYREEE (reference sequence). The junction had 9 bases not matched to a gene; V was cut back by 4 bases and J by 3 bases. The CDR3 sequence: CASSGGTGPRTDTQYF. Written as DNA, the CDR3 is TGTGCCAGCAGCGGTGGGACAGGGCCGAGGACAGATACGCAGTATTTT.

V gene TRBV11-2 combines with J gene TRBJ2-7, with D maybe TRBD2 (6 bases). V lost 4 bases and J 2 bases, leaving 12 bases between the germline ends. Germline-derived CDR1 and CDR2 are SGHAT and FQNNGV. CDR3 length: 14 amino acids. The CDR3 reads CASSSGWGAYEQYF. The CDR3 nucleotides read TGTGCCAGCAGCTCGGGGTGGGGGGCCTACGAGCAGTACTTC.